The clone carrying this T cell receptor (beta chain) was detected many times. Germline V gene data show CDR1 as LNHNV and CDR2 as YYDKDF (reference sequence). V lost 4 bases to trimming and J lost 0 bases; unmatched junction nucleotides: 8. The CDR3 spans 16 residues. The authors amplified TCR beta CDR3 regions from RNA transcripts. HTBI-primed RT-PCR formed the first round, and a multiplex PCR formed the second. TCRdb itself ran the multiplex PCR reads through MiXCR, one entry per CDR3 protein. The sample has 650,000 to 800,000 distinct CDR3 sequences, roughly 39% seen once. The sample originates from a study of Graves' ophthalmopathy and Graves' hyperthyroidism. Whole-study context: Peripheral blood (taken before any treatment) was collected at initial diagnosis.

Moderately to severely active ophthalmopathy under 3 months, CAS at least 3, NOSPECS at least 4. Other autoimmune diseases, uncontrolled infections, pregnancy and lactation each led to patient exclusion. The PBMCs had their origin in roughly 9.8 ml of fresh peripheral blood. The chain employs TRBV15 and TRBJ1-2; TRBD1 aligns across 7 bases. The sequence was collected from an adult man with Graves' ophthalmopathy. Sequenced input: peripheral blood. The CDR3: CATSTLRDSTNYGYTF. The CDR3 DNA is TGTGCCACCAGCACCCTCCGGGACAGTACTAACTATGGCTACACCTTC.